The rows below give T cell receptor beta chains drawn from one sample of a study of blood T cell repertoires in COVID-19. Some clones are missing from TCRdb's copy, which holds only in-frame ones; the method was immunoSEQ multiplex PCR. Of about 300,000 clones in the sample, more than 70% were seen once. Sample: peripheral blood. These receptors all come from a woman aged 50 to 60 with acute or convalescent COVID-19. Both conserved end residues are part of each CDR3. The order of the fields is V gene, clone size, J gene, D gene, CDR3 protein, CDR3 DNA. The D gene is left open where the match is weak. The size field is filled for only some rows; it gives once, few, many or a size class.

TRBV19	-	TRBJ1-5	TRBD1	CASKTGGRYDDNQPQHF	TGTGCCAGCAAGACAGGGGGCCGGTACGATGATAATCAGCCCCAGCATTTT
TRBV18	once	TRBJ2-5	-	CASSPMGLARQETQYF	TGTGCCAGCTCACCCATGGGACTCGCCAGACAAGAGACCCAGTACTTC
TRBV30	-	TRBJ1-1	-	CAWSLNTEAFF	TGTGCCTGGAGTCTTAATACTGAGGCTTTCTTT
TRBV21-1	once	TRBJ2-2	-	CASSKDSAGGPGELFF	TGTGCCAGCAGCAAAGATTCCGCGGGGGGGCCCGGGGAGCTGTTTTTT
TRBV5-8	-	TRBJ1-2	-	CASSLALAGNYGYTF	TGTGCCAGCAGCTTGGCTCTTGCAGGGAACTATGGCTACACCTTC
TRBV9	few	TRBJ1-5	-	CASSDQGNQPQHF	TGTGCCAGCAGCGACCAGGGGAATCAGCCCCAGCATTTT
TRBV27	-	TRBJ2-7	TRBD1	CASSPRGDRGQYEQYF	TGTGCCAGCAGTCCTCGAGGGGACAGGGGGCAGTACGAGCAGTACTTC
TRBV11-2	-	TRBJ2-7	TRBD2	CASSLTLAGTYEQYF	TGTGCCAGCAGCTTAACCCTAGCGGGAACCTACGAGCAGTACTTC
TRBV28	-	TRBJ1-3	-	CASSSNAEGGNTIYF	TGTGCCAGCAGTTCCAATGCCGAGGGAGGAAACACCATATATTTT
TRBV7-6	-	TRBJ2-4	-	CASSLARRGEGIQYF	TGTGCCAGCAGCTTAGCTCGTAGGGGTGAAGGCATTCAGTACTTC
TRBV18	once	TRBJ1-6	TRBD1	CASSPPGQDSNSPLHF	TGTGCCAGCTCACCACCGGGACAGGACTCTAATTCACCCCTCCACTTT
TRBV24-1	-	TRBJ1-1	-	CATSDPSRPTEAFF	TGTGCCACCAGTGACCCCTCTAGACCCACTGAAGCTTTCTTT
TRBV7-2	once	TRBJ2-5	-	CASSLDSNEETQYF	TGTGCCAGCAGCTTAGATAGTAACGAAGAGACCCAGTACTTC
TRBV28	-	TRBJ2-7	TRBD1	CASSLWGDRGEQYF	TGTGCCAGCAGTTTATGGGGGGACAGGGGCGAGCAGTACTTC
TRBV12-3/TRBV12-4	-	TRBJ1-3	-	CASSPYSGNTIYF	TGTGCCAGCAGTCCGTACTCTGGAAACACCATATATTTT
TRBV4-1	-	TRBJ2-1	-	CASSQVANLLSYNEQFF	TGCGCCAGCAGCCAAGTAGCAAACCTACTCTCCTACAATGAGCAGTTCTTC
TRBV4-3	-	TRBJ1-4	TRBD1	CASSQEGKGQGTEKLFF	TGCGCCAGCAGCCAAGAAGGGAAAGGACAGGGGACTGAAAAACTGTTTTTT
TRBV28	-	TRBJ2-2	TRBD1	CASSSGQGGELFF	TGTGCCAGCAGTTCCGGACAGGGAGGGGAGCTGTTTTTT
TRBV25-1	-	TRBJ2-3	-	CASRDLDSTDTQYF	TGTGCCAGCAGGGACTTGGACAGCACAGATACGCAGTATTTT
TRBV7-2	once	TRBJ2-1	-	CASSLDFYNEQFF	TGTGCCAGCAGCCTAGACTTCTACAATGAGCAGTTCTTC
TRBV28	-	TRBJ2-3	-	CASSLYGTSTDTQYF	TGTGCCAGCAGTTTGTACGGGACTAGCACAGATACGCAGTATTTT
TRBV7-2	-	TRBJ1-1	-	CASSFSGLGTEAFF	TGTGCCAGCAGCTTTTCCGGGTTGGGCACTGAAGCTTTCTTT
TRBV11-3	-	TRBJ2-3	TRBD2	CASSPTGARESTQYF	TGTGCCAGCAGCCCAACCGGGGCGCGGGAGTCCACGCAGTATTTT
TRBV23-1	-	TRBJ1-2	-	CASSQFLRRRGYGYTF	TGCGCCAGCAGTCAATTTTTGAGACGGCGGGGCTATGGCTACACCTTC
TRBV7-3	-	TRBJ2-7	TRBD2	CASSLGGDYEQYF	TGTGCCAGCAGCCTTGGGGGGGACTACGAGCAGTACTTC
TRBV3-1/TRBV3-2	-	TRBJ2-3	TRBD2	CASSERGTSGSGTQYF	TGTGCCAGCAGCGAAAGAGGGACTAGCGGGAGTGGTACGCAGTATTTT
TRBV27	-	TRBJ1-1	TRBD1	CASSRGQVTNTEAFF	TGTGCCAGCAGCAGAGGACAGGTGACGAACACTGAAGCTTTCTTT
TRBV2	-	TRBJ1-2	-	CASSDAPGYSYGYTF	TGTGCCAGCAGTGACGCCCCAGGTTACTCCTATGGCTACACCTTC
TRBV2	once	TRBJ1-3	TRBD1	CASRDRGGGNTIYF	TGTGCCAGCAGAGACAGGGGAGGTGGAAACACCATATATTTT
TRBV11-2	-	TRBJ1-1	-	CASSSSTRGTEAFF	TGTGCCAGCAGCTCCTCGACCCGGGGCACTGAAGCTTTCTTT
TRBV7-9	-	TRBJ1-5	-	CASRSGGDSNQPQHF	TGTGCCAGCAGGTCGGGGGGGGATAGCAATCAGCCCCAGCATTTT
TRBV15	-	TRBJ1-5	TRBD1	CATSRGGTGGVQPQHF	TGTGCCACCAGCAGAGGGGGGACAGGGGGCGTTCAGCCCCAGCATTTT
TRBV9	-	TRBJ2-7	TRBD1	CASSVGTGQTYEQYF	TGTGCCAGCAGCGTAGGGACAGGGCAAACTTACGAGCAGTACTTC
TRBV3-1/TRBV3-2	-	TRBJ2-7	TRBD1	CASSLTGQPLYEQYF	TGTGCCAGCAGTCTGACGGGACAGCCTCTCTACGAGCAGTACTTC
TRBV7-8	-	TRBJ2-7	-	CASSPLGSYEQYF	TGTGCCAGCAGTCCTCTCGGGAGCTACGAGCAGTACTTC
TRBV19	-	TRBJ1-2	TRBD1	CASSFRTGTNYGYTF	TGTGCCAGTAGTTTCCGGACAGGCACTAACTATGGCTACACCTTC
TRBV9	-	TRBJ1-1	TRBD1	CASSVASGTENTEAFF	TGTGCCAGCAGCGTAGCCTCCGGGACAGAGAACACTGAAGCTTTCTTT
TRBV10-3	-	TRBJ2-7	TRBD1	CAISQTGDEQYF	TGTGCCATCAGTCAGACAGGGGACGAGCAGTACTTC
TRBV5-5	-	TRBJ2-1	-	CASSSQGREQFF	TGTGCCAGCAGCTCACAGGGGAGGGAGCAGTTCTTC